One and the same sample provided the 15 T cell receptor beta chains below, sequenced in a study of shared clonotypes between healthy human individuals. Sequencing was performed with immunoSEQ multiplex PCR; in TCRdb, only in-frame clones are kept and a portion is missing. The sample includes roughly 2,500,000 clones, more than 85% seen only once; the top ten take roughly 0.36%. Material: naive CD4+ T cells from PBMCs. The subset is: CD45RA+ positively selected. These receptors were collected from a man younger than 35 in good health. Some clones in this sample may be carry-over from other donors' samples.

The CDR3 loop reads CASSLDPSGRGDTQYF. The CDR3, as DNA: TGTGCCAGCAGCTTGGATCCTAGCGGGAGGGGGGATACGCAGTATTTT. The rearrangement links TRBV5-4 to TRBJ2-3; 12 bases are a match to TRBD2. Trimming took 0 bases from V and 6 from J; bases not matched to a gene: 5. Germline V gene sequence: CDR1 SGHNT, CDR2 YYREEE (reference sequence). The CDR3 extends over 16 amino acids.

The genes are TRBV19 and TRBJ2-5; D is unresolved. Germline loops: CDR1 LNHDA, CDR2 SQIVND (reference sequence). Trimming took 3 bases from V and 9 from J, leaving 11 bases between them. The CDR3 is 12 residues long. In DNA form, the CDR3 reads TGTGCCAGTAGTATCTTAGGGTCTTCCCAGTACTTC. This sequence encodes CASSILGSSQYF.

The rearrangement links TRBV21-1 to TRBJ1-5; the table's D call TRBD1 went unverified against the DNA. TRBV21-1 is a listed pseudogene. The CDR3 is 17 amino acids. CDR3 region: CASSPRQGASSNQPQHF. In DNA form, the CDR3 reads TGTGCCAGCAGCCCCCGACAGGGGGCATCGAGCAATCAGCCCCAGCATTTT.

The chain has TRBV5-1 and TRBJ2-1, with TRBD2 matching over 11 bases. V lost 3 bases to trimming and J lost 5 bases; unmatched junction nucleotides: 7. The germline gives CDR1 SGHRS, CDR2 YFSETQ. This CDR3 is 16 amino acids long. CDR3 in DNA: TGCGCCAGCAGCTGGACGCTAGCGGGAGGTAACAATGAGCAGTTCTTC. This gives the protein CASSWTLAGGNNEQFF.

The gene calls are TRBV30 and TRBJ1-1; D may be TRBD1 (5 bases). The CDR3 length is 11 residues. Deletions cut 5 bases from V and 1 base from J, with 5 bases between. Germline assignment: CDR1 GTSNPN and CDR2 SVGIG (reference sequence). The CDR3 reads CAWQGNTEAFF. The DNA of the CDR3 is TGTGCCTGGCAGGGGAACACTGAAGCTTTCTTT.

The rearrangement links TRBV7-6 to TRBJ1-1, with 9 bases lining up with TRBD1. Germline V lookup: CDR1 SGHVS, CDR2 FNYEAQ. V gave up 5 bases and J gave up 0 bases; unmatched junction bases: 7. The length of the CDR3 is 16 residues. CDR3 residues: CASSTWTGAVNTEAFF. For the CDR3, the DNA is TGTGCCAGCAGCACCTGGACAGGGGCTGTGAACACTGAAGCTTTCTTT. The full variable domain, completed using reference TRBV7-6 and TRBJ1-1, is GAGVSQSPRYKVTKRGQDVALRCDPISGHVSLYWYRQALGQGPEFLTYFNYEAQQDKSGLPNDRFSAERPEGSISTLTIQRTEQRDSAMYRCASSTWTGAVNTEAFFGQGTRLTVV.

V is TRBV4-1 and J is TRBJ2-3; D uncertain. CDR1 MGHRA and CDR2 YSYEKL come from the germline V gene. This CDR3 has 14 residues. The V and J ends lost 1 base and 2 bases respectively, with 7 bases between them. The CDR3 protein is CASSQGPDTDTQYF. In DNA form, the CDR3 reads TGCGCCAGCAGCCAAGGTCCCGACACAGATACGCAGTATTTT.

The chain carries TRBV5-1 and TRBJ1-4, with D unresolved. The germline V gene encodes CDR1 SGHRS and CDR2 YFSETQ. Between the trimmed V and J ends, which lost 4 bases and 10 bases, there was a span of 20 bases. The CDR3 has 15 residues. The CDR3 coding sequence is TGCGCCAGCAGCCCGGACGGGGAGGAACTGAGAAAACTGTTTTTT. Translating gives CASSPDGEELRKLFF.

The chain is built from TRBV2 and TRBJ1-4, with D unresolved. Germline lookup yields CDR1 SNHLY and CDR2 FYNNEI. The germline V and J ends were trimmed by 6 bases and 1 base, with 3 bases remaining between them. The CDR3 sequence is 12 residues long. The CDR3 region is CASRVTNEKLFF. The CDR3 DNA follows: TGTGCCAGCAGGGTAACTAATGAAAAACTGTTTTTT.

The chain employs TRBV30 and TRBJ1-3; D uncertain. Germline CDR1 and CDR2: GTSNPN and SVGIG (reference sequence). Between the trimmed V and J ends, which lost 2 bases and 0 bases, there was a span of 8 bases. The CDR3 is 14 residues long. CDR3 loop: CAWSNTASGNTIYF. CDR3 sequence (DNA): TGTGCCTGGAGTAACACAGCCTCTGGAAACACCATATATTTT.

The chain has TRBV11-3 and TRBJ1-1; 10 bases match TRBD1. The CDR3 is 16 residues long. The trim removed 5 bases at V and 5 bases at J, leaving 11 bases unmatched. Germline CDR1 and CDR2: SGHNT and YENEEA. CDR3 residues: CASSRGQGRVGTEAFF. In DNA form, the CDR3 reads TGTGCCAGCAGCCGGGGACAGGGGCGTGTAGGGACTGAAGCTTTCTTT.

The chain joins TRBV20-1 to TRBJ2-7; D is possibly TRBD1 or TRBD2 (6 bases each). This CDR3 spans 11 amino acids. CDR1 and CDR2 from the germline V gene are DFQATT and SNEGSKA (reference sequence). V was clipped by 5 bases and J by 4 bases, with 9 bases between them. CDR3 sequence: CSAEGGYEQYF. The CDR3 DNA reads as TGCAGTGCTGAGGGGGGTTACGAGCAGTACTTC.

The chain recombines TRBV5-1 with TRBJ2-1; 11 positions match TRBD2. The CDR3 runs to 16 residues. Germline V gene data show CDR1 as SGHRS and CDR2 as YFSETQ. Trimming cost V 4 bases and J 3 bases; bases outside gene matches: 6. The CDR3 reads CASSPPGTSGYNEQFF. The CDR3 bases are TGCGCCAGCAGCCCCCCCGGGACTAGCGGCTACAATGAGCAGTTCTTC.

The V and J genes are TRBV10-3 and TRBJ1-5, with D uncertain. CDR3 length equals 15 residues. The V end lost 2 bases, the J end lost 2 bases, and 10 bases lay between the germline ends. Germline loops: CDR1 ENHRY, CDR2 SYGVKD. The DNA for the CDR3 is TGTGCCATCAGTGAGATGGGTAACGGCAATCAGCCCCAGCATTTT. Amino acid sequence: CAISEMGNGNQPQHF.

The chain uses TRBV4-1 and TRBJ2-4; D uncertain. Germline V gene data show CDR1 as MGHRA and CDR2 as YSYEKL. The CDR3 runs to 18 residues. Trimming removed 4 bases from V and 0 bases from J, with 19 bases in between. The CDR3 loop is CASSRLGLGILAKNIQYF. The CDR3 DNA reads TGCGCCAGCAGCCGACTTGGGCTGGGTATCCTAGCCAAAAACATTCAGTACTTC.